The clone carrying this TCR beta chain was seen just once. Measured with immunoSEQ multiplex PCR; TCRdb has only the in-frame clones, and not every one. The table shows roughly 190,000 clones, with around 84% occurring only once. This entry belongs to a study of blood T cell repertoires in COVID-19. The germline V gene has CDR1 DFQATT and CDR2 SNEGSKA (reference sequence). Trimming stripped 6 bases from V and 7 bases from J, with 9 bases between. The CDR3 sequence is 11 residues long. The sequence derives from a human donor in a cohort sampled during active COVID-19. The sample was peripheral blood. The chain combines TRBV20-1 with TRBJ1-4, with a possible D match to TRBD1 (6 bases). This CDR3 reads CSARGVEKLFF. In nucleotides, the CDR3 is TGCAGTGCCAGGGGTGTTGAAAAACTGTTTTTT.